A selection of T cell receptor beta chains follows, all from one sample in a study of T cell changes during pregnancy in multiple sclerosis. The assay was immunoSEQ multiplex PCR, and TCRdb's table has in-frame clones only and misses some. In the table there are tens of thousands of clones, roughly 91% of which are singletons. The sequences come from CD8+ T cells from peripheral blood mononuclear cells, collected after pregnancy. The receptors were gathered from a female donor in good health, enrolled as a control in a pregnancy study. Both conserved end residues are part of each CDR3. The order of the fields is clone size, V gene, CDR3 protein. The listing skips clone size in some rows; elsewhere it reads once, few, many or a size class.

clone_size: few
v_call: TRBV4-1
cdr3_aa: CASSESSGGAYEQYF

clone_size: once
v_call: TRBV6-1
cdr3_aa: CASDRGNQPQHF

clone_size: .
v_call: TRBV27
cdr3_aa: CASRGPGTPNYGYTF

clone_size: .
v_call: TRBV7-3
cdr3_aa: CASSLTASGGDTQYF

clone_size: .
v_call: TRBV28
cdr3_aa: CASSLGTGGSEQYF

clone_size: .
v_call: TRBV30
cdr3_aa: CAWIKQRAAPEAFF

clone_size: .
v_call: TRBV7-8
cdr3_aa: CASSLLGTLNTEAFF

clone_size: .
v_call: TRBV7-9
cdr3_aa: CASSPGLAGGPSYNEQFF

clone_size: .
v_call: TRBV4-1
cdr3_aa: CASSPDLTSNYGYTF

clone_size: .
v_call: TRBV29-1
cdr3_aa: CSVWEGSNEQFF

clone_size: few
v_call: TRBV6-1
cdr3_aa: CAIDSLYNSPLHF

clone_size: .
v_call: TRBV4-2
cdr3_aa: CASSQVIYGGRTGYTF

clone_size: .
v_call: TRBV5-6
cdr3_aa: CASSPDRAYEQYF